Each of the 18 T cell receptor beta chains below was sequenced from the same sample in a study of T cells in Graves' hyperthyroidism and ophthalmopathy. Amplification of TCR beta CDR3 regions was performed using RNA transcripts as template. HTBI primers were the set used in a first-round RT-PCR of the TCR CDR3. TCRdb redid the calling of the multiplex PCR reads with MiXCR, one entry per CDR3 protein. The table lists around 540,000 distinct CDR3 sequences, about 43% of them singletons. The sample comprised peripheral blood or thyroid tissue (not recorded which). These receptors were collected from a woman between 18 and 30 years old with Graves' hyperthyroidism.

This clonotype came up a few times. The V gene is TRBV15, the J gene TRBJ2-5, with 10 nucleotides matching TRBD2. The CDR3 spans 17 residues. Germline CDR1 reads LNHNV; CDR2 reads YYDKDF (reference sequence). Trimming at V came to 4 bases and at J to 7 bases, leaving 15 bases not matched to a gene. The CDR3 DNA follows: TGTGCCACCAGCACCCAAAAGCGGGAGGGGCCCCGGATGACCCAGTACTTC. It specifies CATSTQKREGPRMTQYF.

The chain combines TRBV7-9 with TRBJ1-1, with D possibly being TRBD1 (5 bases). V lost 5 bases and J lost 10, with 14 bases in between. Germline lookup yields CDR1 SEHNR and CDR2 FQNEAQ (reference sequence). This CDR3 has 12 amino acids. The CDR3 loop is CASSPGTDGAFF. The CDR3 DNA follows: TGTGCCAGCAGCCCGGGGACGGATGGAGCTTTCTTT.

This clonotype was seen many times. V is TRBV24-1 and J is TRBJ2-7; TRBD1 matches 12 bases. V shed 9 bases, J shed 6 bases, and the junction held 11 bases outside the gene matches. This CDR3 has 15 amino acids. CDR1 is KGHDR, CDR2 SFDVKD, per germline. Here the CDR3 reads CATSTSGTGGFEQYF. As DNA, the CDR3 is TGTGCCACCTCCACATCCGGGACAGGGGGCTTCGAGCAGTACTTC.

This clonotype was detected only a few times. The rearrangement links TRBV7-9 to TRBJ1-4; D is unresolved. Germline V gene sequence: CDR1 SEHNR, CDR2 FQNEAQ (reference sequence). The CDR3 spans 17 residues. V lost 2 bases and J 0 bases, leaving 13 bases between the germline ends. CDR3 nucleotides: TGTGCCAGCAGCTTAAGGGCGGCAGAACCAACTAATGAAAAACTGTTTTTT. Translation: CASSLRAAEPTNEKLFF.

Many counts were recorded for this clonotype. V usage is TRBV10-2 and J usage is TRBJ2-7, with D possibly matching TRBD2 (6 bases). V was clipped by 0 bases and J by 0 bases, with 12 bases between them. CDR1 WSHSY and CDR2 SAAADI come from the germline V gene. CDR3 length: 16 residues. CDR3 DNA: TGCGCCAGCAGTGAGTCGTCGAGCGGGCTCTCCTACGAGCAGTACTTC. Protein product: CASSESSSGLSYEQYF.

The rearrangement uses TRBV7-8 and TRBJ2-5; no reliable D call. The CDR3 spans 16 residues. Germline values: CDR1 SGHVS, CDR2 FQNEAQ. Trimming removed 1 base from V and 5 bases from J, with 17 bases in between. This CDR3 reads CASSLVGSPQWETQYF. CDR3 bases: TGTGCCAGCAGCTTAGTGGGGTCGCCCCAGTGGGAGACCCAGTACTTC.

As concerns this clonotype: This may stem from a read error, because a much larger clone lies one nucleotide away. The chain recombines TRBV7-2 with TRBJ2-7; 10 bases fit TRBD1. The CDR3 consists of 14 residues. Trimming at V came to 4 bases and at J to 2 bases, leaving 2 bases not matched to a gene. The germline V gene encodes CDR1 SGHTA and CDR2 FQGNSA. The CDR3 loop reads CASSWDRGAYEQYF. CDR3 coding DNA: TGTGCCAGCAGCTGGGACAGGGGAGCCTACGAGCAGTACTTC.

The CDR3 region is CSVDGGQETQYF. DNA of the CDR3: TGCAGCGTTGATGGAGGACAAGAGACCCAGTACTTC. The V gene is TRBV29-1, the J gene TRBJ2-5, with a tentative D call TRBD2 (5 bases). There are 12 residues in the CDR3. Germline CDR1 is SQVTM and CDR2 is ANQGSEA. V dropped 3 bases and J dropped 2 bases, with 7 bases sitting between them.

The chain recombines TRBV20-1 with TRBJ2-7, with TRBD1 identical over 9 bases. Germline CDR1 DFQATT, CDR2 SNEGSKA (reference sequence). The CDR3 has 15 residues. The trim removed 6 bases at V and 0 bases at J, leaving 9 bases unmatched. CDR3 sequence reads: CSAKTGGIHSYEQYF. CDR3 nucleotides: TGCAGTGCGAAAACAGGGGGCATCCACTCCTACGAGCAGTACTTC.

The J gene is TRBJ1-1, the V gene TRBV11-1; a possible D gene is TRBD1 (5 bases). Deletions cut 5 bases from V and 7 bases from J, with 14 bases between. CDR1 and CDR2 from the germline V gene are SGHAT and FQDESV (reference sequence). The CDR3 is 13 residues long. The CDR3 is CASSLDSGFEAFF. DNA of the CDR3: TGTGCCAGCAGCCTTGACAGCGGATTTGAAGCTTTCTTT.

This clonotype was seen a few times. The chain is built from TRBV2 and TRBJ1-2; D remains ambiguous. The ends were cut back, 2 bases at V and 8 bases at J, with 12 bases in the middle. CDR3 length: 13 amino acids. Germline assignment: CDR1 SNHLY and CDR2 FYNNEI. The CDR3 region is CASSEWAAEGYTF. The CDR3 nucleotides are TGTGCCAGCAGTGAATGGGCAGCTGAGGGCTACACCTTC.

This clonotype was counted a few times. J is TRBJ2-7 and V is TRBV20-1; TRBD1 or TRBD2 may be the D gene (5 bases each). Germline V lookup: CDR1 DFQATT, CDR2 SNEGSKA (reference sequence). Deletions cut 8 bases from V and 0 bases from J, with 8 bases between. This CDR3 has 11 residues. This CDR3 is CSWDGSYEQYF. The CDR3, as DNA: TGCAGTTGGGACGGCTCCTACGAGCAGTACTTC.

The chain carries TRBV7-2 and TRBJ1-2, with a tentative D call TRBD1 (6 bases). The CDR3 is 14 amino acids. Germline CDR1 reads SGHTA; CDR2 reads FQGNSA. Trimming cost V 1 base and J 4 bases, with 10 bases left between them. CDR3 sequence reads: CASSLVQGPYGYTF. As DNA, the CDR3 is TGTGCCAGCAGCTTAGTACAGGGCCCCTATGGCTACACCTTC.

This rearrangement joins TRBV7-9 to TRBJ2-7; 8 bases fit TRBD1. This CDR3 has 14 residues. From germline, CDR1 is SEHNR and CDR2 FQNEAQ (reference sequence). The trim removed 6 bases at V and 3 bases at J, leaving 7 bases unmatched. The CDR3 loop reads CASSYATGGYEQYF. The DNA of the CDR3 is TGTGCCAGCAGTTACGCCACAGGGGGCTACGAGCAGTACTTC.

The rearrangement links TRBV7-2 to TRBJ1-5; TRBD1 agrees at 7 bases. The CDR3 length is 15 residues. J was trimmed by 0 bases and V by 5 bases; bases with no gene match: 4. The germline V gene has CDR1 SGHTA and CDR2 FQGNSA. DNA for the CDR3: TGTGCCAGCAGCCTCCGGACAGGTAGCAATCAGCCCCAGCATTTT. It codes for CASSLRTGSNQPQHF.

The J gene is TRBJ2-7, the V gene TRBV20-1, with D possibly matching TRBD2 (5 bases). CDR1 is DFQATT and CDR2 is SNEGSKA in the germline V gene (reference sequence). The germline V and J ends were trimmed by 0 bases and 4 bases, with 10 bases remaining between them. The CDR3 sequence is 13 residues long. CDR3 DNA: TGCAGTGCTAGAGATCGGGAAGATTACGAGCAGTACTTC. Its protein product is CSARDREDYEQYF.

The chain joins TRBV12-3 or TRBV12-4 to TRBJ2-7; 7 bases fit TRBD2. This CDR3 contains 15 residues. The trim removed 7 bases at V and 0 bases at J, leaving 9 bases unmatched. DNA of the CDR3: TGTGCCAGCAAATTCAGCGGGGCCAGCTCCTACGAGCAGTACTTC. Translated: CASKFSGASSYEQYF.

This clonotype appeared a few times. The junction and the germline gene differ at one end; a read error may be behind it. This chain links TRBV24-1 with TRBJ2-7; D ambiguous. From germline, CDR1 is KGHDR and CDR2 SFDVKD. The CDR3 runs to 13 residues. CDR3 nucleotide sequence: TGTGCCAGCAGTCCAAACTACTCCTACGAGCAGTACTTC. Translated, it gives CASSPNYSYEQYF.